This T cell receptor (beta chain) originates from a study of blood T cells in healthy people across ages. Total RNA amounts of at least 5 micrograms were extracted per sample. Study-wide points: TCR beta diversity tracked closely with naive T cell percentage. Naive and antigen-experienced cells were not separated, limiting conclusive comparison.

The second PCR ran roughly 6 to 11 cycles with a sample-barcoded 5' primer and J-beta primers. Each sample yielded at least 3 million CDR3-containing paired-end reads. TCRdb re-called the 5' RACE reads through MiXCR, storing one row per CDR3 protein. The sample contains 850,000 or so distinct CDR3 sequences, more than 25% of which appear only once. With 3 bases removed from V and 3 bases from J, the gap between germline ends came to 16 bases. Germline values: CDR1 SGHTA, CDR2 FQGNSA. The length of the CDR3 is 16 residues. Concerning this clonotype: Its antigen is unidentified.

This chain uses TRBV7-2 with TRBJ2-3; either TRBD1 or TRBD2 may supply D (7 bases each). The TCR sequence derives from a woman over 75 in good health. Sequenced: blood. The CDR3 here is CASSLWGEGATDTQYF. CDR3 in DNA: TGTGCCAGCAGCTTGTGGGGGGAGGGGGCGACAGATACGCAGTATTTT.